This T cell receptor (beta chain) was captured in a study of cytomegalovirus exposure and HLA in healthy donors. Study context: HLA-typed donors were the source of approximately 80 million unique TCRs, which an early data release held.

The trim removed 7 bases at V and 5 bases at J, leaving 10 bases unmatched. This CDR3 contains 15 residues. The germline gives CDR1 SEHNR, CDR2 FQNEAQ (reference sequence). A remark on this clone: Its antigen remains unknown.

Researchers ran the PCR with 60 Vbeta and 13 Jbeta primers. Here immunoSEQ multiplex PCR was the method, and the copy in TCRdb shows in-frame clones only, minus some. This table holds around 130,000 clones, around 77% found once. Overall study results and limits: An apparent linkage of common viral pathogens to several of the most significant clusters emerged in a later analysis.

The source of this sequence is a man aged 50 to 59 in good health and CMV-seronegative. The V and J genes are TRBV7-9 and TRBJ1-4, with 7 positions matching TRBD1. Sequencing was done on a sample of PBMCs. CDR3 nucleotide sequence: TGTGCCAGCACCCCGGGTGGGGGACAGAATGAAAAACTGTTTTTT. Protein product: CASTPGGGQNEKLFF.